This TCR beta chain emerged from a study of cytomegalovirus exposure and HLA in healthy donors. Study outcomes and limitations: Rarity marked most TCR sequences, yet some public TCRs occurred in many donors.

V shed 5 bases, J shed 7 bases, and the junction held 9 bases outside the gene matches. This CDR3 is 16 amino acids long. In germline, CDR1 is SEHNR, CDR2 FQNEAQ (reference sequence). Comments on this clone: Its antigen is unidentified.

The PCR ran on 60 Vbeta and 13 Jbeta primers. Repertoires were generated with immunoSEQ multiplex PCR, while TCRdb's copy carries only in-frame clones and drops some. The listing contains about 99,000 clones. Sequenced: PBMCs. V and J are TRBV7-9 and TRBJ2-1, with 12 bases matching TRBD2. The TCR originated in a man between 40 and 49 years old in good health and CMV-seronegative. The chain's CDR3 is CASSLMGTSGGNEQFF. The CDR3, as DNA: TGTGCCAGCAGCCTAATGGGAACTAGCGGGGGGAATGAGCAGTTCTTC. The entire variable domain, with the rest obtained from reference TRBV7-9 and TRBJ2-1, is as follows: DTGVSQNPRHKITKRGQNVTFRCDPISEHNRLYWYRQTLGQGPEFLTYFQNEAQLEKSRLLSDRFSAERPKGSFSTLEIQRTEQGDSAMYLCASSLMGTSGGNEQFFGPGTRLTVL.